This TCR beta chain is from a study of PD-L1 blockade in urothelial cancer. Clones were read by immunoSEQ multiplex PCR, and TCRdb kept only the in-frame ones, dropping some. The profile shows some 84,000 clones, around 90% of them singletons. CDR1 is MGHRA and CDR2 is YSYEKL in the germline V gene. This CDR3 is built from 15 residues. V shed 5 bases, J shed 0 bases, and the junction held 5 bases outside the gene matches. This sequence was found in a woman between 70 and 85 years old with urothelial cancer. The chain carries TRBV4-1 and TRBJ1-2; 8 bases map to TRBD1. Sequencing used PBMCs, obtained around atezolizumab (anti-PD-L1) treatment. Written as DNA, the CDR3 is TGCGCCAGCAGCACCCGGGACAGGTCTAACTATGGCTACACCTTC. The encoded protein is CASSTRDRSNYGYTF.